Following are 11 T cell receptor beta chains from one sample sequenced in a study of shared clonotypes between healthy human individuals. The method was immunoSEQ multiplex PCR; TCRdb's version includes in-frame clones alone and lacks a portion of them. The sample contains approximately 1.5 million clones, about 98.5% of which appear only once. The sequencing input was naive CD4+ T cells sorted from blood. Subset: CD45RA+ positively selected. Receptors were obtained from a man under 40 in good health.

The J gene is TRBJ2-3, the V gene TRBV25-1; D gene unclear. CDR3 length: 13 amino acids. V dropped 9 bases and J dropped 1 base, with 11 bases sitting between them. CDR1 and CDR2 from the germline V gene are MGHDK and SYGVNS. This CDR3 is CASTALGTDTQYF. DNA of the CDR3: TGTGCCAGTACGGCTCTCGGCACAGATACGCAGTATTTT.

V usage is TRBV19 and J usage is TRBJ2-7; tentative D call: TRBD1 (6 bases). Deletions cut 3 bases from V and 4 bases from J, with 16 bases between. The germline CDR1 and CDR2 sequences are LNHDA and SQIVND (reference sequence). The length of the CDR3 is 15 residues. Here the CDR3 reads CASSITPGADYEQYF. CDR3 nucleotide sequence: TGTGCCAGTAGTATTACGCCAGGGGCTGATTACGAGCAGTACTTC.

This CDR3 reads CASSSGTRPTGELFF. For the CDR3, the DNA is TGTGCCAGCAGCTCCGGGACTAGACCCACCGGGGAGCTGTTTTTT. The chain uses TRBV11-2 and TRBJ2-2; 8 nucleotides agree with TRBD2. The CDR3 has 15 amino acids. The V segment lost 4 bases and the J segment 4 bases; nucleotides outside the gene matches: 5. CDR1 is SGHAT, CDR2 FQNNGV, per germline.

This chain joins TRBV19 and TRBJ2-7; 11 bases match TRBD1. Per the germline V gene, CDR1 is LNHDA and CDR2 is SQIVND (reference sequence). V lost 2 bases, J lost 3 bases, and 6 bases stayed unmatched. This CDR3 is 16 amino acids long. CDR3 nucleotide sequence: TGTGCCAGTAGTATACCGACCGGGACAGGGGGCTACGAGCAGTACTTC. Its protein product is CASSIPTGTGGYEQYF.

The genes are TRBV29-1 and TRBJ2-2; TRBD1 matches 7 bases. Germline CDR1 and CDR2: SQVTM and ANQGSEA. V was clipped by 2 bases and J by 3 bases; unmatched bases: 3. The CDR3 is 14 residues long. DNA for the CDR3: TGCAGCGTTGAAAGGGACAGCCACACCGGGGAGCTGTTTTTT. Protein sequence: CSVERDSHTGELFF.

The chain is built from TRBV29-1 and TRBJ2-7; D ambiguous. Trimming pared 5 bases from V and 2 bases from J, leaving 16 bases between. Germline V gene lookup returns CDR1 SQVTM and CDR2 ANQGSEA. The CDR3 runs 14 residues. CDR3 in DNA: TGCAGCGTTCTTGTCGTGTCCGCGACCTACGAGCAGTACTTC. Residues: CSVLVVSATYEQYF.

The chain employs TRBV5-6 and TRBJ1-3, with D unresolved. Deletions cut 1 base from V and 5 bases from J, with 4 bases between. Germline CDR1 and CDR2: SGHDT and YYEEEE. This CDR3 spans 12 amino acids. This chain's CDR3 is CASSLNRNTIYF. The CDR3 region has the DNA TGTGCCAGCAGCTTGAATAGAAACACCATATATTTT.

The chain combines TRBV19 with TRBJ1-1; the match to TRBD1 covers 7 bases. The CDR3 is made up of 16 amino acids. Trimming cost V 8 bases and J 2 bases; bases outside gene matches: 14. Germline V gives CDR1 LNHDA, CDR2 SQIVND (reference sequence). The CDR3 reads CASWGRGKIPNTEAFF. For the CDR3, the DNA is TGTGCCAGTTGGGGCAGGGGGAAGATACCAAACACTGAAGCTTTCTTT.

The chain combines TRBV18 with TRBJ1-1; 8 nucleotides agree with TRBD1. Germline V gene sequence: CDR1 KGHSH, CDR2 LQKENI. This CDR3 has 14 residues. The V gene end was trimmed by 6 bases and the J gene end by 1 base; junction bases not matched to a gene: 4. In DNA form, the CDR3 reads TGTGCCAGCTCGGACAGGGTCACGAACACTGAAGCTTTCTTT. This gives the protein CASSDRVTNTEAFF.

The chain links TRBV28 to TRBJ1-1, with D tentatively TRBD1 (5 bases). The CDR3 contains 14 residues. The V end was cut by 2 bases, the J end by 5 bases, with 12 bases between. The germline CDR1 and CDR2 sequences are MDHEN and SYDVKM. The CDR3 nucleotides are TGTGCCAGCAGTTTAATCGGGGGGAGGACTGAAGCTTTCTTT. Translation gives CASSLIGGRTEAFF. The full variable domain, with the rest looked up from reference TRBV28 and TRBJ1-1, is DVKVTQSSRYLVKRTGEKVFLECVQDMDHENMFWYRQDPGLGLRLIYFSYDVKMKEKGDIPEGYSVSREKKERFSLILESASTNQTSMYLCASSLIGGRTEAFFGQGTRLTVV.

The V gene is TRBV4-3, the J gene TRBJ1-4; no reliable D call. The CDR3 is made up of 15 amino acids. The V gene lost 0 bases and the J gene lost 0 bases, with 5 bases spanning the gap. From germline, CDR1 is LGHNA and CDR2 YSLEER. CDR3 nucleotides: TGCGCCAGCAGCCAAGAGGGGTCAACTAATGAAAAACTGTTTTTT. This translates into CASSQEGSTNEKLFF.